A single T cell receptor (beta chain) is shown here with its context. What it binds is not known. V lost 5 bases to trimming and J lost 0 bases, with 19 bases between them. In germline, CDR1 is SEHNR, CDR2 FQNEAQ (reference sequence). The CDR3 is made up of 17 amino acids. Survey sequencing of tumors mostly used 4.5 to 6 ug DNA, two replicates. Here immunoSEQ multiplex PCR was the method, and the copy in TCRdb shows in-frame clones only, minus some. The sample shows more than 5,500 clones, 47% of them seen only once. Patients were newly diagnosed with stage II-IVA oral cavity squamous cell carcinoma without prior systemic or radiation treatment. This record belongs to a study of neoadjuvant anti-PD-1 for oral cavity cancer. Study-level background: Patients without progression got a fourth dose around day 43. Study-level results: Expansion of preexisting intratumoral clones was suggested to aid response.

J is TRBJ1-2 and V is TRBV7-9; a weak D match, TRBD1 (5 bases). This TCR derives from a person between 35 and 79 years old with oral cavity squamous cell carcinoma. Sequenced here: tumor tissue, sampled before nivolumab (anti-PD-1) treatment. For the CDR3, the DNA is TGTGCCAGCAGCCTTAGAAGGGACGGCCCTTCTAACTATGGCTACACCTTC. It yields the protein CASSLRRDGPSNYGYTF.